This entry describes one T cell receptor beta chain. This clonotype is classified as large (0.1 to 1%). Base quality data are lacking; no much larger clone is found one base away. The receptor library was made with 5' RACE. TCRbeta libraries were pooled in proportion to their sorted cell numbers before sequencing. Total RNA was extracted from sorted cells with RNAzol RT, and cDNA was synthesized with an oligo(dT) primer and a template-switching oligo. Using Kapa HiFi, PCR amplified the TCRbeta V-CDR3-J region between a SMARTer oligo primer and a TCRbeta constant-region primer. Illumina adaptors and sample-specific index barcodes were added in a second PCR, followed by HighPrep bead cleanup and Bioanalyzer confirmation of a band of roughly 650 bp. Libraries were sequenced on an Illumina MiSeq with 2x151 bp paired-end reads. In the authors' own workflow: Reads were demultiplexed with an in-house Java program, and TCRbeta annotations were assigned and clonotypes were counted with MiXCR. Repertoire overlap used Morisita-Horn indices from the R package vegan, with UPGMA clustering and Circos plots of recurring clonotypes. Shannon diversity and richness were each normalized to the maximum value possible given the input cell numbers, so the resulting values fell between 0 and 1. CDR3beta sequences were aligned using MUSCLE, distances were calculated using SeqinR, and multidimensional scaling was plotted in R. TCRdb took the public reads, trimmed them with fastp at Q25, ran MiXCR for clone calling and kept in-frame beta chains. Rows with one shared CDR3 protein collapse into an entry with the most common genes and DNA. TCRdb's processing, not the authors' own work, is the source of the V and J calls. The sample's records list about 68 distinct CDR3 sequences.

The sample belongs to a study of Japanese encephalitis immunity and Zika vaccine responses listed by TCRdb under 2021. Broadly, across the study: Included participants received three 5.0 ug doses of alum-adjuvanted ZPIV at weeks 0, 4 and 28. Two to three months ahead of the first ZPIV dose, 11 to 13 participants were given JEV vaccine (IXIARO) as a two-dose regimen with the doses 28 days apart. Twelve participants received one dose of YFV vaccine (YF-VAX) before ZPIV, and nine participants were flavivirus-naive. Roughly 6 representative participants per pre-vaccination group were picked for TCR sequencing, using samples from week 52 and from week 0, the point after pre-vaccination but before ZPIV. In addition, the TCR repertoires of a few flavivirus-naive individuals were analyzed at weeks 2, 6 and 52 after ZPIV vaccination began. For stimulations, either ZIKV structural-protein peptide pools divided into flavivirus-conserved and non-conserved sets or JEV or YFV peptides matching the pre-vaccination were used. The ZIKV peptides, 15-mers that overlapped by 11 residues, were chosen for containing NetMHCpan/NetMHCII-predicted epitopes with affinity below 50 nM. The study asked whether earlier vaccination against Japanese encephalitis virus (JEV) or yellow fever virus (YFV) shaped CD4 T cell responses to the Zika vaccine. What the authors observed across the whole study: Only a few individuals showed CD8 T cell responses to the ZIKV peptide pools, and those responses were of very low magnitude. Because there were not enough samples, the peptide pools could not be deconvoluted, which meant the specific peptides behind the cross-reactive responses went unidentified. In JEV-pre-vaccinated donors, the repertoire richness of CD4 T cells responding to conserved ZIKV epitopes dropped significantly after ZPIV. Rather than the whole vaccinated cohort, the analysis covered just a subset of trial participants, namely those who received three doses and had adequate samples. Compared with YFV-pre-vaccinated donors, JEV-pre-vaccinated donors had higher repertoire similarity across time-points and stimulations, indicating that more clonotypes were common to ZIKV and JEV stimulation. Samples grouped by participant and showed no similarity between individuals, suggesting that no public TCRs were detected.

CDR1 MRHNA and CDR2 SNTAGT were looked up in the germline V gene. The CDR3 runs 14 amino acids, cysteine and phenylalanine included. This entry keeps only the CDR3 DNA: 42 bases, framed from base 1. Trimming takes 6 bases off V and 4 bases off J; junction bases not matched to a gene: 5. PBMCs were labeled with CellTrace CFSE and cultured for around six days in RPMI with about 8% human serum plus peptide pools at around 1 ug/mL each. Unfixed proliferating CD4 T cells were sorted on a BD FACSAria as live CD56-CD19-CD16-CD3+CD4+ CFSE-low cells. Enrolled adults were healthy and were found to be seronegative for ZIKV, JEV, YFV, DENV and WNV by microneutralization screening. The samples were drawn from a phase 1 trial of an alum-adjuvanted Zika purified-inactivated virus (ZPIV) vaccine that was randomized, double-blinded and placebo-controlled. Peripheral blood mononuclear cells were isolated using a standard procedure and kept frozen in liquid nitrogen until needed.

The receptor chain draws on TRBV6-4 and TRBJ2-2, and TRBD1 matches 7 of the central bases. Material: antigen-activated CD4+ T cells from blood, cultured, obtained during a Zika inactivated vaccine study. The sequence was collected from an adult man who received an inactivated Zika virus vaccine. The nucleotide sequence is TGTGCCAGCAGCTATGACAGGGCCACCGGGGAGCTGTTTTTT. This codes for CASSYDRATGELFF.